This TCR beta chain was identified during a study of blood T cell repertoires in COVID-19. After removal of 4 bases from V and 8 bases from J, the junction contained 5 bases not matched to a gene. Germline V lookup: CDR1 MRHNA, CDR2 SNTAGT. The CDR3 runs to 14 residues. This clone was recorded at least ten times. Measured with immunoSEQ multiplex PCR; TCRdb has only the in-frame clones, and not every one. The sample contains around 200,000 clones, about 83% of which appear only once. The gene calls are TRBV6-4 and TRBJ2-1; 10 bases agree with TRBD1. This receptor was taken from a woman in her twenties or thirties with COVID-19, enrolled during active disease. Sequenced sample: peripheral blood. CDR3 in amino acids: CASSAGTGADEQFF. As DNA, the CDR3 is TGTGCCAGCAGTGCCGGGACAGGGGCCGATGAGCAGTTCTTC.